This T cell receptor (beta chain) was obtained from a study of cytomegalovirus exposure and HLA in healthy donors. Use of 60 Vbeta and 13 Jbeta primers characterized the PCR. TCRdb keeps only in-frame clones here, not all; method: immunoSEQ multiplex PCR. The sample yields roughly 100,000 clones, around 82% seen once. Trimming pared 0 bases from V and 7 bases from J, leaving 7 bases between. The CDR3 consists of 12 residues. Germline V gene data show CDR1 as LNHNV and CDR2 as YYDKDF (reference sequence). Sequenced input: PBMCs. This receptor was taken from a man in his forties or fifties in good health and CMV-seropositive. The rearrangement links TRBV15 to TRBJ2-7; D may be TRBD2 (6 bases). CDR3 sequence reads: CATSRDGREQYF. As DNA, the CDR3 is TGTGCCACCAGCAGAGATGGGAGGGAGCAGTACTTC. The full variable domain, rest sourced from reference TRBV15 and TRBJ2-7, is DAMVIQNPRYQVTQFGKPVTLSCSQTLNHNVMYWYQQKSSQAPKLLFHYYDKDFNNEADTPDNFQSRRPNTSFCFLDIRSPGLGDTAMYLCATSRDGREQYFGPGTRLTVT.